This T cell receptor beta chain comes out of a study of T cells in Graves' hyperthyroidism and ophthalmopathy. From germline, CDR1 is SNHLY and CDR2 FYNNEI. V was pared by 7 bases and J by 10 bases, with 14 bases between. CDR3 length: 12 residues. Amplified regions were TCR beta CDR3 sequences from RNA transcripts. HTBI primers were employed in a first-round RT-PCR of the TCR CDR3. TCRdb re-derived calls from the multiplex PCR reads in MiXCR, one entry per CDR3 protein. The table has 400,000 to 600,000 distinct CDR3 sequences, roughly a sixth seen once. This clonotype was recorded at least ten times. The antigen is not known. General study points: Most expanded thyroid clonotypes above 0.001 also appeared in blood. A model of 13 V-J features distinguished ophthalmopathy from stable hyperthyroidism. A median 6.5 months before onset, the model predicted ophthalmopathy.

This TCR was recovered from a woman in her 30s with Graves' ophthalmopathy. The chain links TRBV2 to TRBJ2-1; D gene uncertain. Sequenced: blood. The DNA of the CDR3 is TGTGCCAGCAATCTGGGGATCAGCGAGCAGTTCTTC. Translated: CASNLGISEQFF.